Each of the 5 T cell receptor beta chains below was sequenced from the same sample in a study of CD8 T cells in ankylosing spondylitis. These receptors have no known antigen. TCRdb re-called the 5' RACE reads through MiXCR, storing one row per CDR3 protein. The data hold roughly 470,000 distinct CDR3 sequences, with 25% to 30% observed a single time. Study conclusions and caveats: Seemingly characteristic of ankylosing spondylitis blood was a TCR beta motif consisting of about 8 highly homologous variants.

Source material: blood, either unsorted or a sorted T cell fraction (not recorded which). These receptors all stem from a male donor with ankylosing spondylitis.

V gene TRBV2 combines with J gene TRBJ2-1; no clear D gene. Trimming removed 0 bases from V and 0 bases from J, with 12 bases in between. This CDR3 spans 17 amino acids. CDR1 and CDR2 (germline): SNHLY, FYNNEI. The chain's CDR3 is CASSEAPLLSSYNEQFF. In DNA form, the CDR3 reads TGTGCCAGCAGTGAAGCCCCGCTCCTGAGCTCCTACAATGAGCAGTTCTTC.

The V and J genes are TRBV7-9 and TRBJ1-4; the D is unclear. Trimming left V 5 bases short and J 3 bases short, with 7 bases between. The germline CDR1 and CDR2 sequences are SEHNR and FQNEAQ (reference sequence). This CDR3 region has 13 residues. The CDR3 coding sequence is TGTGCCAGCAGCCTGAACTCTAATGAAAAACTGTTTTTT. It codes for CASSLNSNEKLFF.

The count of this clonotype is one. A much larger clone differs from this one at a single base, so this may be a read error. The chain employs TRBV5-6 and TRBJ1-1; 8 positions agree with TRBD1. Unmatched junction bases numbered 9, after V lost 4 bases and J lost 7 bases. CDR1 and CDR2 (germline): SGHDT, YYEEEE. This CDR3 comprises 14 residues. The chain's CDR3 is CASSPRDRSYEAFF. The CDR3, as DNA: TGTGCCAGCAGCCCCAGGGACAGGTCCTATGAAGCTTTCTTT.

V usage is TRBV12-3 or TRBV12-4 and J usage is TRBJ1-4; a weak D match, TRBD1 (5 bases). The CDR3 covers 14 residues. The V end was cut by 8 bases, the J end by 5 bases, with 15 bases between. The CDR3 is CASAVGELNEKLFF. CDR3 bases: TGTGCCAGCGCCGTGGGGGAGTTAAATGAAAAACTGTTTTTT.

Ten or more counts support this clonotype. CDR3 bases: TGTGCCAGCACCGGGACAACGAACACCGGGGAGCTGTTTTTT. Translating it yields CASTGTTNTGELFF. The chain is built from TRBV12-3 or TRBV12-4 and TRBJ2-2; D is possibly TRBD1 (6 bases). Trimming removed 7 bases at V and 0 bases at J, with 9 bases between. The CDR3 has 14 residues.